The T cell receptor (beta chain) under discussion was sequenced for a study of T cell changes during pregnancy in multiple sclerosis. TCRdb's copy holds only in-frame clones and misses some; the assay was immunoSEQ multiplex PCR. The sample has 49,000 or so clones; 90% to 95% are singletons. The TCR sequence derives from a female donor with multiple sclerosis, enrolled in a pregnancy study. The sample in question was CD8+ T cells from peripheral blood mononuclear cells, obtained before pregnancy.

The CDR3 coding sequence is TGTGCCAGCAGCCCCGGGACAGAAGTCGGGTACATTCAGTACTTC. It is translated as CASSPGTEVGYIQYF. V gene TRBV5-4 combines with J gene TRBJ2-4, with 7 bases identical to TRBD1. This CDR3 has 15 amino acids. Germline CDR1 is SGHNT and CDR2 is YYREEE (reference sequence). V was clipped by 4 bases and J by 8 bases; unmatched bases: 12.